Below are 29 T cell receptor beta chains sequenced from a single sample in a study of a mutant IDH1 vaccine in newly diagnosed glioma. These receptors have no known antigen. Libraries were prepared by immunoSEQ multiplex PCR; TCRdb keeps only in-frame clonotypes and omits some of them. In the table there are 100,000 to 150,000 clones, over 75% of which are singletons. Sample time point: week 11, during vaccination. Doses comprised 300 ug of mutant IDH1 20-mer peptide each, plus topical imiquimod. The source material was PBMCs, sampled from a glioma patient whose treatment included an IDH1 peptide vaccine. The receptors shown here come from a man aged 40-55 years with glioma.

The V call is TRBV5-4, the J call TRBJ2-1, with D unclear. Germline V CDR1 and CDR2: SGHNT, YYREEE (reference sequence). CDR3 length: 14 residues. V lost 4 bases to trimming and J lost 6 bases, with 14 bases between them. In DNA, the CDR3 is TGTGCCAGCAGCCCCACGCCCGCGGCCAATGAGCAGTTCTTC. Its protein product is CASSPTPAANEQFF.

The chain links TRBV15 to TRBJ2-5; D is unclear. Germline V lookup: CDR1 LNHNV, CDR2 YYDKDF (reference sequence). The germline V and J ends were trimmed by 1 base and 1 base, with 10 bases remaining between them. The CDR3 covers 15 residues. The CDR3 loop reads CATSRGLGIQETQYF. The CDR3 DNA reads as TGTGCCACCAGCAGAGGGTTGGGGATCCAAGAGACCCAGTACTTC.

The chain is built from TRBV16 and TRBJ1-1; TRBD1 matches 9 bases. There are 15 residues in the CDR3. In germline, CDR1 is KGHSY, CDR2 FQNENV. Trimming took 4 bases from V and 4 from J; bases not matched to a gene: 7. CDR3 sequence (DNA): TGTGCCAGCAGCCCATCCGGACAGGGGACCACTGAAGCTTTCTTT. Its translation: CASSPSGQGTTEAFF.

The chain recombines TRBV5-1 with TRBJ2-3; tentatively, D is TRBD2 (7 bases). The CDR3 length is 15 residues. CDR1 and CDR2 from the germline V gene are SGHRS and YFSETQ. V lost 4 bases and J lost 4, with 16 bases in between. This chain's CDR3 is CASSGGGVRSDTQYF. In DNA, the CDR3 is TGCGCCAGCAGCGGAGGGGGGGTCCGGTCAGATACGCAGTATTTT. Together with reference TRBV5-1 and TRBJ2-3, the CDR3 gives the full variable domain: KAGVTQTPRYLIKTRGQQVTLSCSPISGHRSVSWYQQTPGQGLQFLFEYFSETQRNKGNFPGRFSGRQFSNSRSEMNVSTLELGDSALYLCASSGGGVRSDTQYFGPGTRLTVL.

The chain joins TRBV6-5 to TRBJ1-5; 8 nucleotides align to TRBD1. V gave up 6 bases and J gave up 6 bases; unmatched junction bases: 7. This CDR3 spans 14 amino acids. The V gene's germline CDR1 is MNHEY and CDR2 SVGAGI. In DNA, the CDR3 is TGTGCCAGCAGGACAGGGGAAGATGGTCAGCCCCAGCATTTT. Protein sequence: CASRTGEDGQPQHF.

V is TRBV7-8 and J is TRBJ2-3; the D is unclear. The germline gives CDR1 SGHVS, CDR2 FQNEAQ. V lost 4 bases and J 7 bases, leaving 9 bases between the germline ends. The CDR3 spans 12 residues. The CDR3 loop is CASSSPSNTQYF. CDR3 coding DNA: TGTGCCAGCAGCTCCCCCAGTAATACGCAGTATTTT.

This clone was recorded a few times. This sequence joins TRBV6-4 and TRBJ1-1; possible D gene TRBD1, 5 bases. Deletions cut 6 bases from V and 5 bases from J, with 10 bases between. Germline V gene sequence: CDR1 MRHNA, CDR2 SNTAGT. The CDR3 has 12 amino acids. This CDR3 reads CASRGTGTEAFF. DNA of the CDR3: TGTGCCAGCAGGGGGACGGGAACTGAAGCTTTCTTT.

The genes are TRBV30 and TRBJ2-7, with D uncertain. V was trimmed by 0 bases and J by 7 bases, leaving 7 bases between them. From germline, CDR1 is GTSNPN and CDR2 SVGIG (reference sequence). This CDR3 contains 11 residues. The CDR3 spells CAWSVVWEQYF. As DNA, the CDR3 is TGTGCCTGGAGTGTGGTTTGGGAGCAGTACTTC.

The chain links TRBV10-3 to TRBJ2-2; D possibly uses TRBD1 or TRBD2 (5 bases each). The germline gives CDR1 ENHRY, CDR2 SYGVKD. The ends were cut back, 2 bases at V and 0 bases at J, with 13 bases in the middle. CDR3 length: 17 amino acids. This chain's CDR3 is CAISEVGPAANTGELFF. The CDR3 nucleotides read TGTGCCATCAGTGAGGTGGGGCCAGCGGCGAACACCGGGGAGCTGTTTTTT.

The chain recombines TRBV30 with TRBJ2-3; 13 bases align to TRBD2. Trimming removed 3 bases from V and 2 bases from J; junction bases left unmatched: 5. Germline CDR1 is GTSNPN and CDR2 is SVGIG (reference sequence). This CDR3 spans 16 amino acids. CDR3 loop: CAWSATSGRATDTQYF. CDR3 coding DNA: TGTGCCTGGAGCGCAACTAGCGGGAGGGCCACAGATACGCAGTATTTT.

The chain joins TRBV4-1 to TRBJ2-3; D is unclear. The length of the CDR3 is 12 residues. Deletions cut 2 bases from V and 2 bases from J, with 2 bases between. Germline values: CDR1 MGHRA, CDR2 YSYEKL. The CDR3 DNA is TGCGCCAGCAGCCAATCCACAGATACGCAGTATTTT. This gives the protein CASSQSTDTQYF.

The CDR3 is CAWSASPGGEQYF. The CDR3 DNA sequence: TGTGCCTGGAGTGCGTCCCCCGGGGGCGAGCAGTACTTC. The chain joins TRBV30 to TRBJ2-7; a weak D match, TRBD2 (6 bases). V was clipped by 1 base and J by 6 bases, with 13 bases between them. Germline V gives CDR1 GTSNPN, CDR2 SVGIG (reference sequence). The CDR3 loop spans 13 amino acids.

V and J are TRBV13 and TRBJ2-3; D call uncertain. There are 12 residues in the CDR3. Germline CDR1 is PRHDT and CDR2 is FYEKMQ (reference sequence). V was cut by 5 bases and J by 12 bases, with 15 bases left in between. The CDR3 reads CASSIPPRIQYF. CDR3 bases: TGTGCCAGCAGCATACCACCCAGGATCCAGTATTTT.

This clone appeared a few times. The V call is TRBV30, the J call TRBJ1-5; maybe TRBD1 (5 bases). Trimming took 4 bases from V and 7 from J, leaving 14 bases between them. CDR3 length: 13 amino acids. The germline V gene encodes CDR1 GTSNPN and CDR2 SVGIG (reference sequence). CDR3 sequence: CAWKGREGQPQHF. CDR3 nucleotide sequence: TGTGCCTGGAAGGGCAGGGAAGGCCAGCCCCAGCATTTT. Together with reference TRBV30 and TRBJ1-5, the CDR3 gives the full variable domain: SQTIHQWPATLVQPVGSPLSLECTVEGTSNPNLYWYRQAAGRGLQLLFYSVGIGQISSEVPQNLSASRPQDRQFILSSKKLLLSDSGFYLCAWKGREGQPQHFGDGTRLSIL.

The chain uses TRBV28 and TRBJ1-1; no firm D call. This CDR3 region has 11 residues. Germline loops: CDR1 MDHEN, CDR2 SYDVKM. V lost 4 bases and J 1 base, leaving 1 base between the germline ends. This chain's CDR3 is CASSSNTEAFF. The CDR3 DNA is TGTGCCAGCAGTTCGAACACTGAAGCTTTCTTT.

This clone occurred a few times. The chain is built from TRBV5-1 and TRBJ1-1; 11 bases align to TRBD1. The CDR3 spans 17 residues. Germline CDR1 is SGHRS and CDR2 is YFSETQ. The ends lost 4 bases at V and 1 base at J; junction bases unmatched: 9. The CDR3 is CASSPAGQGARNTEAFF. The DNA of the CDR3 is TGCGCCAGCAGCCCCGCCGGACAGGGGGCGAGGAACACTGAAGCTTTCTTT.

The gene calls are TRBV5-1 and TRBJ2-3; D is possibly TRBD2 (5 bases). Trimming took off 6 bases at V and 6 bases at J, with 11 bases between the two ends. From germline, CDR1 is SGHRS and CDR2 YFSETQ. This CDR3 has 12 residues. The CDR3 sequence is CASKRDVDTQYF. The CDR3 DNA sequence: TGCGCCAGCAAGAGGGATGTGGATACGCAGTATTTT.

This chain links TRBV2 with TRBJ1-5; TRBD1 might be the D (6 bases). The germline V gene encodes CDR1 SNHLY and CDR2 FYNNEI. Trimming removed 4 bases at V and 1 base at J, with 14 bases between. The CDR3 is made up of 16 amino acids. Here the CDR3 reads CASSAGVVGSNQPQHF. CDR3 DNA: TGTGCCAGCAGTGCAGGGGTGGTCGGAAGCAATCAGCCCCAGCATTTT.

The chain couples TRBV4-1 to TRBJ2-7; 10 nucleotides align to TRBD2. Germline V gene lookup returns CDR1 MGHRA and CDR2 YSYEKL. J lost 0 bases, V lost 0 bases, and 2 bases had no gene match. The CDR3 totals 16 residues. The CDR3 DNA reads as TGCGCCAGCAGCCAAGACCCTAGCGGGAGCTCCTACGAGCAGTACTTC. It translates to CASSQDPSGSSYEQYF.

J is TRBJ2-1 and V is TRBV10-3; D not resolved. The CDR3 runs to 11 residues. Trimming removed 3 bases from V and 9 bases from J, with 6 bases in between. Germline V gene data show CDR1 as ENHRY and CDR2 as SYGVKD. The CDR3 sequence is CAISESPEQFF. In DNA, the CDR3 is TGTGCCATCAGTGAAAGTCCTGAGCAGTTCTTC.

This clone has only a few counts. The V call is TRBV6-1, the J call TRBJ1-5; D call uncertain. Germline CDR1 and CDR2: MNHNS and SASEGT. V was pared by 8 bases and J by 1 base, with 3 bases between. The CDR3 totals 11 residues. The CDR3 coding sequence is TGTGCCAGCTGCAGCAATCAGCCCCAGCATTTT. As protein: CASCSNQPQHF.

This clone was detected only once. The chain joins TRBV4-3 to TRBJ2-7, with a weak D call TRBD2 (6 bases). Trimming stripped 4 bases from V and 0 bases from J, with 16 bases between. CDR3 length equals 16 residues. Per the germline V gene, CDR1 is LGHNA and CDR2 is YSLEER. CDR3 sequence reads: CASSPFTSRSSYEQYF. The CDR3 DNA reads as TGCGCCAGCAGCCCATTTACTAGCCGGAGCTCCTACGAGCAGTACTTC.

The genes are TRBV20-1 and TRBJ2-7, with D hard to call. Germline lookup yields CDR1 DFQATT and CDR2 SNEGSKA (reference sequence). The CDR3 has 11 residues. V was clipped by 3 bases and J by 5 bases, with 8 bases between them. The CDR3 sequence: CSASNGDEQYF. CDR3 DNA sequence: TGCAGTGCTAGTAACGGCGACGAGCAGTACTTC.

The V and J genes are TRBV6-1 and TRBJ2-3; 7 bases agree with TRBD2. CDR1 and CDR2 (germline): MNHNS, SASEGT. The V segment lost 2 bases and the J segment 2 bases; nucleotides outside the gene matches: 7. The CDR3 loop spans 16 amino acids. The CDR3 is CASSELVRGITDTQYF. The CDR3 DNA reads TGTGCCAGCAGTGAACTCGTGCGGGGGATCACAGATACGCAGTATTTT.

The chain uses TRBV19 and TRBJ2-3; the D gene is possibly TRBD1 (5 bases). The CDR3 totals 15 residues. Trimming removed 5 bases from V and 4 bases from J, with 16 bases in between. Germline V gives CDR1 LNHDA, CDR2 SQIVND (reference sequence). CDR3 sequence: CASSPLTAPADTQYF. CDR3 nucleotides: TGTGCCAGTAGTCCCTTGACAGCCCCGGCAGATACGCAGTATTTT.

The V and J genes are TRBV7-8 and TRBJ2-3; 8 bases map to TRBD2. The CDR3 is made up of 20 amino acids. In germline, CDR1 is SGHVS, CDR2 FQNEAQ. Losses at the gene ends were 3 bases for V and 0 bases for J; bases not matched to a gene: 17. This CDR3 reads CASSFSSPGGRTTSTDTQYF. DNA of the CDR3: TGTGCCAGCAGCTTCTCATCTCCAGGCGGGAGGACCACTAGCACAGATACGCAGTATTTT.

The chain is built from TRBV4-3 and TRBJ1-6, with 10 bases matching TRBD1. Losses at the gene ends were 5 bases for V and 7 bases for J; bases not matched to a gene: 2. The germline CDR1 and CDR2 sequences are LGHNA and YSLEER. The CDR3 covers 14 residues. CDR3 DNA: TGCGCCAGCAGCGAGGGACAGGGGAATTCACCCCTCCACTTT. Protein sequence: CASSEGQGNSPLHF.

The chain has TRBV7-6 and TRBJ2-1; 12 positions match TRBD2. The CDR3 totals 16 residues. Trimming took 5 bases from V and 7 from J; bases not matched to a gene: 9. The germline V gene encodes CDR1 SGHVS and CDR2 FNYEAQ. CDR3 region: CASSAQRTSGINEQFF. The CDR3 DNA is TGTGCCAGCAGCGCCCAACGGACTAGCGGGATAAATGAGCAGTTCTTC.

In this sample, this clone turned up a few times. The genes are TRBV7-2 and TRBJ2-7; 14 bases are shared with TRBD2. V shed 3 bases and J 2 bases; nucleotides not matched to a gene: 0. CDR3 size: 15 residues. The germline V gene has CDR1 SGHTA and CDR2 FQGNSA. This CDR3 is CASSLTSGGAYEQYF. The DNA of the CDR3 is TGTGCCAGCAGCTTGACTAGCGGGGGGGCCTACGAGCAGTACTTC.